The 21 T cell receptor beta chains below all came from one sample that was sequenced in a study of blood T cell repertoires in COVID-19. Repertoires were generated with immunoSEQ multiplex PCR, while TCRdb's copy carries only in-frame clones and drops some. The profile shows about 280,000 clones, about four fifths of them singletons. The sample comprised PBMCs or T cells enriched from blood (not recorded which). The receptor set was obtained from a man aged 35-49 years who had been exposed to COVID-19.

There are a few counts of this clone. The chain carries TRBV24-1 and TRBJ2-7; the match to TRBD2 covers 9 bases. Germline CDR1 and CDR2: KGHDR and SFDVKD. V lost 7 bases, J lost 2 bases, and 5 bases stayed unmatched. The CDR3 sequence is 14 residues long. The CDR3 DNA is TGTGCCACCAGGAGACTAGCGGAGGCCTACGAGCAGTACTTC. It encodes CATRRLAEAYEQYF.

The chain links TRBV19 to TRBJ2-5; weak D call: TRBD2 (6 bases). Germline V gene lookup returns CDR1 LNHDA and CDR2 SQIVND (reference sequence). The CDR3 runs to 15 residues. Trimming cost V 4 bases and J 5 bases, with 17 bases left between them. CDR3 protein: CASSSQGGLSETQYF. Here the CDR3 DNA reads TGTGCCAGTAGTAGCCAGGGAGGACTGTCGGAGACCCAGTACTTC.

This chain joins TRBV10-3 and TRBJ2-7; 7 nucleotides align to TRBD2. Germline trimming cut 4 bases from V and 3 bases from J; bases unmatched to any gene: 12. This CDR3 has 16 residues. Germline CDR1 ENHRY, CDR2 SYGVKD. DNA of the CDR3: TGTGCCATCAGTGCGGGGAAAACTAGCGCTAGCTACGAGCAGTACTTC. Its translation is CAISAGKTSASYEQYF.

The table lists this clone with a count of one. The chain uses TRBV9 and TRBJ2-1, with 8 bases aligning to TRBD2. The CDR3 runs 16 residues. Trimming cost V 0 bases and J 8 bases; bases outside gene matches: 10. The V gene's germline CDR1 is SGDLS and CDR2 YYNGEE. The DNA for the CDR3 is TGTGCCAGCAGCGTAGCAGCCGGGAGGGCCGGGGATGAGCAGTTCTTC. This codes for CASSVAAGRAGDEQFF.

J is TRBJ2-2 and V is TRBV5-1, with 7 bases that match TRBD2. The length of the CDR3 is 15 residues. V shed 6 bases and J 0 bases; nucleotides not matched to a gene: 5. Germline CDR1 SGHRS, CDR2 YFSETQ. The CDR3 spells CASKERESNTGELFF. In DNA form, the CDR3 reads TGCGCCAGCAAAGAGCGGGAATCGAACACCGGGGAGCTGTTTTTT.

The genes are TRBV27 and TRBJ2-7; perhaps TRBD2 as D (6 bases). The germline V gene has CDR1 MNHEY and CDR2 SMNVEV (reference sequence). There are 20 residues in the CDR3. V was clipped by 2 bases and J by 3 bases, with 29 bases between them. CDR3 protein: CASSLKGARVGLAVIYEQYF. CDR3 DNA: TGTGCCAGCAGTTTAAAAGGGGCGAGGGTTGGGTTAGCGGTAATCTACGAGCAGTACTTC.

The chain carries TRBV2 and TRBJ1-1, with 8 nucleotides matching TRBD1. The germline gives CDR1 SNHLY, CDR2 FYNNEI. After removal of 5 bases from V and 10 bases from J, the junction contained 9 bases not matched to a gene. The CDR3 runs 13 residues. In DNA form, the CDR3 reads TGTGCCAGCAGTCAACAGGGGGGGTATTTAGCTTTCTTT. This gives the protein CASSQQGGYLAFF.

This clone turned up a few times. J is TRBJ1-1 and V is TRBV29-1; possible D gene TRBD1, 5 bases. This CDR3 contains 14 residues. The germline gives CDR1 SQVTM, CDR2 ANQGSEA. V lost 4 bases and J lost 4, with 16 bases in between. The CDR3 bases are TGCAGCGTTGTGACCAGGGTTTGGGGCACTGAAGCTTTCTTT. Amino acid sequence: CSVVTRVWGTEAFF.

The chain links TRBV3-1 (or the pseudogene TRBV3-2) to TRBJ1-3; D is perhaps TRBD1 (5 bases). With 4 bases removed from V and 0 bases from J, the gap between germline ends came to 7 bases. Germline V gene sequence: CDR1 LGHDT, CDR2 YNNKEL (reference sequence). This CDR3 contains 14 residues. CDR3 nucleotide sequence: TGTGCCAGCAGCCCGACAGCCTCTGGAAACACCATATATTTT. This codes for CASSPTASGNTIYF.

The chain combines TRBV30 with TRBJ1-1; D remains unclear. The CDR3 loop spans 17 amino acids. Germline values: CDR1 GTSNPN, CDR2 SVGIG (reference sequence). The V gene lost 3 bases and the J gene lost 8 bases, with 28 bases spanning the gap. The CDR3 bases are TGTGCCTGGAGGCCCGCGGGTCTCAGTTTCTTCCGATCGGAAGCTTTCTTT. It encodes CAWRPAGLSFFRSEAFF.

The CDR3 loop reads CASSVTPRQRTDTQYF. The DNA for the CDR3 is TGTGCCAGCAGCGTAACTCCGAGACAACGCACAGATACGCAGTATTTT. This rearrangement joins TRBV9 to TRBJ2-3; D ambiguous. The CDR3 spans 16 residues. V lost 1 base and J lost 1, with 13 bases in between. Looked up from germline, CDR1 is SGDLS and CDR2 is YYNGEE.

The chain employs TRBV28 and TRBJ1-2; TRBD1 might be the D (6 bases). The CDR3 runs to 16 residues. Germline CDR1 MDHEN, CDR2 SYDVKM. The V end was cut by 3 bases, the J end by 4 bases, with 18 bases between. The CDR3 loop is CASSLATTGWSYGYTF. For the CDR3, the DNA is TGTGCCAGCAGTTTGGCAACTACAGGGTGGAGCTATGGCTACACCTTC.

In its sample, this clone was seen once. This CDR3 reads CASSSLTGHNEQFF. The CDR3 DNA follows: TGTGCCAGCAGCTCGTTGACAGGACACAATGAGCAGTTCTTC. The rearrangement links TRBV11-3 to TRBJ2-1, with D possibly being TRBD1 (6 bases). This CDR3 spans 14 amino acids. The V gene lost 4 bases and the J gene lost 5 bases, with 12 bases spanning the gap. The germline CDR1 and CDR2 sequences are SGHNT and YENEEA.

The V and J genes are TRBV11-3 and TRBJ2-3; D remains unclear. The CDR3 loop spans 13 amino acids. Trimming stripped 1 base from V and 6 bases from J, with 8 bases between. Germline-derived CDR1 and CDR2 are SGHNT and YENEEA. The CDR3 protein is CASSLVLLDTQYF. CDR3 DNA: TGTGCCAGCAGCTTAGTCCTACTCGATACGCAGTATTTT.

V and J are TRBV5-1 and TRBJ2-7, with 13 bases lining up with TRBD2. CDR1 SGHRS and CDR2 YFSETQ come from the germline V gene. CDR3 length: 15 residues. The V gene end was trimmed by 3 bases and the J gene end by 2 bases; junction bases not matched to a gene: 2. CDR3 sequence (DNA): TGCGCCAGCAGCTGGGGACTAGCGGGAACCTACGAGCAGTACTTC. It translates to CASSWGLAGTYEQYF. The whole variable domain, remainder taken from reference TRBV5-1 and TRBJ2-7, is KAGVTQTPRYLIKTRGQQVTLSCSPISGHRSVSWYQQTPGQGLQFLFEYFSETQRNKGNFPGRFSGRQFSNSRSEMNVSTLELGDSALYLCASSWGLAGTYEQYFGPGTRLTVT.

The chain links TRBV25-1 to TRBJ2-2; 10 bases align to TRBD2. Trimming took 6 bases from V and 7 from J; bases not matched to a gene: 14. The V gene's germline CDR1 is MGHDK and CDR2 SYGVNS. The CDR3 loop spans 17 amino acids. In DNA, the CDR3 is TGTGCCAGCAGCGCGGCTAGCGGGAGCTTAAGCGGCGGGGAGCTGTTTTTT. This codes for CASSAASGSLSGGELFF.

The CDR3 region is CATSGTREMGELFF. In nucleotides, the CDR3 is TGTGCCACCTCCGGGACAAGGGAAATGGGGGAGCTGTTTTTT. The chain joins TRBV24-1 to TRBJ2-2; possible D gene TRBD1, 6 bases. Trimming removed 9 bases at V and 8 bases at J, with 18 bases between. The CDR3 sequence is 14 residues long. Germline V lookup: CDR1 KGHDR, CDR2 SFDVKD.

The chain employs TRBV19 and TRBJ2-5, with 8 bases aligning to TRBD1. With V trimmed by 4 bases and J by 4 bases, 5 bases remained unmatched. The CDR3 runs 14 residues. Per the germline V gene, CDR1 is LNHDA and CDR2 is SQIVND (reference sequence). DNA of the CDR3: TGTGCCAGTAGTACTCAGGGGGCGGTAGAGACCCAGTACTTC. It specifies CASSTQGAVETQYF.

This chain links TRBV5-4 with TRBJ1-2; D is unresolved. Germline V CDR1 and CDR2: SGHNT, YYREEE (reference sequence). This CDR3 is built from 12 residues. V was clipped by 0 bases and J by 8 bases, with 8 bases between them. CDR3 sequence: CASSLAGGGYTF. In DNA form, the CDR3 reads TGTGCCAGCAGCTTGGCGGGAGGGGGCTACACCTTC.

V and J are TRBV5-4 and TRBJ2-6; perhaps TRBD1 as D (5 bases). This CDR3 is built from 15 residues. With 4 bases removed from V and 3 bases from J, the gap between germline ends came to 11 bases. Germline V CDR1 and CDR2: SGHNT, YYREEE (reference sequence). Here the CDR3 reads CASSDQGGGANVLTF. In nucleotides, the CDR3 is TGTGCCAGCAGCGATCAGGGTGGTGGGGCCAACGTCCTGACTTTC.

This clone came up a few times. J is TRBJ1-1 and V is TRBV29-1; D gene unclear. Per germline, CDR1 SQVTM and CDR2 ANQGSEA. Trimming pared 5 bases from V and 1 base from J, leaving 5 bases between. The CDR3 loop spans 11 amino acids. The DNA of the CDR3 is TGCAGCGTTACTGAGAACACTGAAGCTTTCTTT. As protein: CSVTENTEAFF. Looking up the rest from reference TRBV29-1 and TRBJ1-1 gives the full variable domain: SAVISQKPSRDICQRGTSLTIQCQVDSQVTMMFWYRQQPGQSLTLIATANQGSEATYESGFVIDKFPISRPNLTFSTLTVSNMSPEDSSIYLCSVTENTEAFFGQGTRLTVV.